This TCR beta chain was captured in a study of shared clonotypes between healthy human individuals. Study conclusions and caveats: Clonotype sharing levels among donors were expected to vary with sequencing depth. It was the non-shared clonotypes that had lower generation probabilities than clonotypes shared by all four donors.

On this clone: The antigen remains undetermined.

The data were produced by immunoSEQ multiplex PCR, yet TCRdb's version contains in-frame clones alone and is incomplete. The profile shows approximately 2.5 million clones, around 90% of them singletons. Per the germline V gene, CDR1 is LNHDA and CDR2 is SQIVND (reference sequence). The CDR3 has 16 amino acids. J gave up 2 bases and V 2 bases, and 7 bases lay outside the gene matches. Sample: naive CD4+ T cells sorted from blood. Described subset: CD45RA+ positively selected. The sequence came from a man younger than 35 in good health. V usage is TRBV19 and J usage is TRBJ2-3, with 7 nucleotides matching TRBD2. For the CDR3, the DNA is TGTGCCAGTAGTATAAGCGCGGGGGTGACCACAGATACGCAGTATTTT. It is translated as CASSISAGVTTDTQYF.